This T cell receptor (beta chain) was captured by sequencing in a study of shared clonotypes between healthy human individuals (dated by TCRdb to the early 2020s). Describing the broader study: The cohort included a few men and two women between 18 and 49 years of age. The study deeply sequenced blood TCR repertoires of about 5 healthy adults to estimate repertoire size and the extent of clonotype sharing between individuals. To increase sequencing depth and limit assay-specific biases, different laboratories used diverse techniques to prepare libraries and sequence TCR repertoires. For each donor, CD4 naive and CD4 memory were each given three plates, CD8 naive was given two plates, and CD8 memory was given one plate. Per donor, leukapheresis produced somewhere between about 0.94 and 10 billion PBMCs.

The donors were healthy, HIV-negative adults with no recently reported acute infections or vaccinations. Only Caucasian adults living in Nashville, Tennessee, USA were represented among the donors. CD4+ T cells were enriched through magnetic negative selection, after which naive cells were positively selected on CD45RA and the remaining negative fraction served as the memory subset. Blood was obtained by leukapheresis, after which PBMCs were separated by Ficoll-Histopaque density gradient centrifugation and cryopreserved in liquid nitrogen vapor phase. Analytical flow cytometry was used to check the purity and quantity of every magnetically sorted T cell population. Genomic DNA was isolated from every sorted fraction and measured by UV absorbance on a Nanodrop 2000c. Broad study findings and their caveats: Estimated clonotype richness was generally larger for naive than for memory subsets. Sampling was limited to blood, and TCR repertoires in tissue likely differ from TCR repertoires in blood. The genetic and exposure-history diversity represented was limited by the small number of donors. Pairwise subsampling indicated that sequencing depth was expected to affect the degree of clonotype sharing among donors. Compared with non-shared clonotypes, clonotypes shared by all four sorted-subset donors had higher generation probabilities. Rarefaction of sorted-subset datasets indicated incomplete sequencing despite the large sequencing depth. When a handful of donors were compared, the shared fraction of clonotypes was about 5% for naive CD4, around 4% for naive CD8, 2% to 2.5% for memory CD4, and roughly 0.4% for memory CD8.

Using the deep immunoSEQ assay, TCR CDR3 regions were amplified from genomic DNA by multiplex PCR. Genomic DNA extracted from each cell subset was distributed evenly over all wells of several immunoSEQ 96-well plates, and each plate served as one replicate. For sorted subsets, about 200 ng genomic DNA, equal to about 30,000 T cell genomes, was loaded into each replicate PCR. Purified libraries were measured with a Qubit 3.0 fluorometer, size-checked on a Bioanalyzer 2100, and measured again with the KAPA Library Quantification kit. A separate single-read 150-cycle Illumina NextSeq 550 flow cell was used to sequence each immunoSEQ 96-well plate. The authors processed their data as follows. Because the immunoSEQ output included only junctional sequences and no quality scores, the filtering could not be the same as the filtering used for full-length reads. To assign V/J genes and CDR3, sequences were annotated against IMGT germline references using PyIR, a Python wrapper for IgBLAST v1.9. Reads were filtered out if the reads had weak V/J assignments (E-value above 1e-6), no CDR3, stop codons, out-of-frame junctions, or ambiguous translated residues. V3J clonotypes were defined as sequences sharing an identical inferred V gene, J gene, and CDR3 amino acid sequence. Percentage overlap between repertoires was calculated by dividing the number of shared unique clonotypes by the size of the smaller repertoire. Three approaches were used to assess repertoire richness: RTK rarefaction, the Chao1 estimator, and Recon v2.1 estimates of unobserved clonotypes. Generation probabilities were computed with OLGA for all TCRbeta clonotypes obtained by the gDNA method from several donors. TCRdb holds this immuneACCESS table with in-frame rearrangements only. Some clones are missing; in checked studies, unresolved V genes explain under half, and the rest has no known cause. From that table come the V and J calls and clone size; the DNA was used to work out D and trimming. The sample data list about 2.5 million clones, and less than 95% of these were observed just once. Roughly 0.34% of the sample rests with the top ten.

From its cysteine to its phenylalanine, the CDR3 spans 14 amino acids. The CDR3 DNA has 42 bases and is translated from base 1. The junction shows trimming of 6 bases on V and 12 bases on J, plus 21 bases between the germline ends. CDR1 and CDR2 are drawn from the germline V gene: MDHEN, SYDVKM. Concerning this clone: The antigen it binds to is not known. No quality values exist for individual bases; no much larger clone is one base distant.

Sequencing used naive CD4+ T cells from PBMCs. The intended sense of this specimen's cell subset or site label: CD45RA+ positively selected. This clonotype was obtained from a man younger than 30 in good health. Some clones in this sample may be carry-over from other donors' samples. The chain uses TRBV28 and TRBJ2-1, with the D gene not confidently named. The CDR3 in this case is CASRDPFSPRAQFF. At the DNA level, the sequence is TGTGCCAGCAGGGATCCTTTTAGCCCGAGAGCGCAGTTCTTC.